This is a list of T cell receptor beta chains from one sample in a study of PD-L1 blockade in urothelial cancer. The protocol was immunoSEQ multiplex PCR, while the TCRdb copy is restricted to in-frame clones and leaves out a portion. The table includes 45,000 to 70,000 clones, around 86% detected once. This sample comprised PBMCs, obtained around atezolizumab (anti-PD-L1) treatment. The receptors come from a man between 65 and 80 years old with urothelial cancer. CDR3s include the opening cysteine and the closing phenylalanine or tryptophan. The order of the fields is D gene, V gene, clone size, J gene, CDR3 protein, CDR3 DNA. A D gene is named only where the DNA matches it firmly. The size field is filled for only some rows; it gives once, few, many or a size class.

D gene: .
V gene: TRBV28
clone size: .
J gene: TRBJ1-2
CDR3 protein: CASSLIQRSYGYTF
CDR3 DNA: TGTGCCAGCAGTTTGATCCAGAGGAGCTATGGCTACACCTTC

D gene: .
V gene: TRBV27
clone size: .
J gene: TRBJ2-1
CDR3 protein: CASSLRYGEQFF
CDR3 DNA: TGTGCCAGCAGTTTACGTTACGGGGAGCAGTTCTTC

D gene: .
V gene: TRBV19
clone size: .
J gene: TRBJ2-1
CDR3 protein: CASSIVNNEQFF
CDR3 DNA: TGTGCCAGTAGTATAGTCAACAATGAGCAGTTCTTC

D gene: TRBD2
V gene: TRBV6-5
clone size: .
J gene: TRBJ2-1
CDR3 protein: CASSWAGAYNEQFF
CDR3 DNA: TGTGCCAGCAGTTGGGCGGGAGCATACAATGAGCAGTTCTTC

D gene: TRBD1
V gene: TRBV11-2
clone size: once
J gene: TRBJ2-1
CDR3 protein: CASSLGQGRYNEQFF
CDR3 DNA: TGTGCCAGCAGCCTAGGACAGGGCCGTTACAATGAGCAGTTCTTC

D gene: .
V gene: TRBV5-1
clone size: .
J gene: TRBJ1-4
CDR3 protein: CASSPGRPDEKLFF
CDR3 DNA: TGCGCCAGCAGCCCGGGTCGCCCGGATGAAAAACTGTTTTTT

D gene: .
V gene: TRBV6-5
clone size: .
J gene: TRBJ2-7
CDR3 protein: CASSYRRDGAYEQYF
CDR3 DNA: TGTGCCAGCAGTTACCGGAGGGACGGAGCCTACGAGCAGTACTTC

D gene: TRBD1
V gene: TRBV28
clone size: .
J gene: TRBJ2-2
CDR3 protein: CASSLGRGRGGELFF
CDR3 DNA: TGTGCCAGCAGTTTGGGCAGGGGGCGCGGAGGGGAGCTGTTTTTT

D gene: TRBD2
V gene: TRBV7-9
clone size: .
J gene: TRBJ2-3
CDR3 protein: CASSPAGEAYF
CDR3 DNA: TGTGCCAGCAGCCCCGCGGGGGAGGCGTATTTT

D gene: TRBD2
V gene: TRBV5-4
clone size: .
J gene: TRBJ2-5
CDR3 protein: CASSATSGFQETQYF
CDR3 DNA: TGTGCCAGCTCGGCAACTAGCGGTTTCCAAGAGACCCAGTACTTC

D gene: TRBD1
V gene: TRBV19
clone size: .
J gene: TRBJ1-2
CDR3 protein: CASSMDRGNYGYTF
CDR3 DNA: TGTGCCAGTAGTATGGACAGGGGGAACTATGGCTACACCTTC

D gene: .
V gene: TRBV7-9
clone size: .
J gene: TRBJ1-3
CDR3 protein: CASSPYDSFGNTIYF
CDR3 DNA: TGTGCCAGCAGCCCATATGACTCTTTTGGAAACACCATATATTTT

D gene: .
V gene: TRBV27
clone size: .
J gene: TRBJ1-1
CDR3 protein: CASSLSSEMNTEAFF
CDR3 DNA: TGTGCCAGCAGTTTATCTTCAGAAATGAACACTGAAGCTTTCTTT

D gene: TRBD1
V gene: TRBV30
clone size: .
J gene: TRBJ2-1
CDR3 protein: CAWNPTGDNEQFF
CDR3 DNA: TGTGCCTGGAACCCAACAGGGGACAATGAGCAGTTCTTC

D gene: TRBD1
V gene: TRBV2
clone size: .
J gene: TRBJ2-7
CDR3 protein: CASRSTGGVYEQYF
CDR3 DNA: TGTGCCAGCAGGTCGACAGGGGGGGTCTACGAGCAGTACTTC

D gene: .
V gene: TRBV19
clone size: once
J gene: TRBJ1-3
CDR3 protein: CASSERRQLSGNTIYF
CDR3 DNA: TGTGCCAGTAGTGAAAGAAGACAGCTCTCTGGAAACACCATATATTTT

D gene: TRBD1
V gene: TRBV18
clone size: .
J gene: TRBJ1-1
CDR3 protein: CASSPSGTVGAFF
CDR3 DNA: TGTGCCAGCTCACCATCCGGGACAGTAGGAGCTTTCTTT

D gene: TRBD2
V gene: TRBV6-1
clone size: once
J gene: TRBJ2-1
CDR3 protein: CASSEDGRAAYNEQFF
CDR3 DNA: TGTGCCAGCAGTGAAGACGGGAGGGCAGCCTACAATGAGCAGTTCTTC

D gene: .
V gene: TRBV6-1
clone size: .
J gene: TRBJ1-3
CDR3 protein: CASSVVEGRWNTIYF
CDR3 DNA: TGTGCCAGCAGCGTCGTTGAGGGCCGGTGGAACACCATATATTTT

D gene: TRBD1
V gene: TRBV20-1
clone size: .
J gene: TRBJ1-1
CDR3 protein: CSASDRGFAFF
CDR3 DNA: TGCAGTGCTAGTGACAGGGGCTTCGCTTTCTTT

D gene: TRBD2
V gene: TRBV4-1
clone size: .
J gene: TRBJ2-2
CDR3 protein: CASSLLVGGDGRTAPGELFF
CDR3 DNA: TGCGCCAGCAGCCTCCTGGTGGGAGGGGACGGACGAACGGCTCCCGGGGAGCTGTTTTTT

D gene: TRBD2
V gene: TRBV5-4
clone size: .
J gene: TRBJ2-1
CDR3 protein: CASSLEPGLVRYNEQFF
CDR3 DNA: TGTGCCAGCAGCTTGGAACCGGGACTAGTTAGGTACAATGAGCAGTTCTTC

D gene: .
V gene: TRBV5-1
clone size: .
J gene: TRBJ1-2
CDR3 protein: CASSSPIQGPSLGYGYTF
CDR3 DNA: TGCGCCAGCAGCTCCCCTATACAGGGCCCTTCTTTAGGGTATGGCTACACCTTC

D gene: TRBD2
V gene: TRBV4-2
clone size: .
J gene: TRBJ2-1
CDR3 protein: CASSQEWGGSSYNEQFF
CDR3 DNA: TGTGCCAGCAGCCAAGAGTGGGGGGGAAGCTCCTACAATGAGCAGTTCTTC

D gene: TRBD2
V gene: TRBV5-4
clone size: .
J gene: TRBJ2-5
CDR3 protein: CASSFGTSGRGGETQYF
CDR3 DNA: TGTGCCAGCAGCTTCGGGACTAGCGGGAGAGGGGGAGAGACCCAGTACTTC

D gene: TRBD2
V gene: TRBV29-1
clone size: .
J gene: TRBJ2-1
CDR3 protein: CSVDSSGSYNEQFF
CDR3 DNA: TGCAGCGTTGATTCTAGCGGGAGCTACAATGAGCAGTTCTTC

D gene: TRBD1
V gene: TRBV5-4
clone size: .
J gene: TRBJ1-1
CDR3 protein: CASSLAPGGLAEAFF
CDR3 DNA: TGTGCCAGCAGCTTGGCCCCAGGGGGTCTTGCTGAAGCTTTCTTT